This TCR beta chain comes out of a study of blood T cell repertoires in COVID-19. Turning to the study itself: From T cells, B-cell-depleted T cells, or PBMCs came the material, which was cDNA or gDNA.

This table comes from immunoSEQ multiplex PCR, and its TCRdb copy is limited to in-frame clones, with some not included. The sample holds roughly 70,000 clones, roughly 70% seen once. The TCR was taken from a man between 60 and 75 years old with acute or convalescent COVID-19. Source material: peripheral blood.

CDR3 bases: TGCGCCAGCAGCTTAGATCCGGGGGGCCCCGGAGCTTTCTTT. It codes for CASSLDPGGPGAFF. The genes are TRBV5-1 and TRBJ1-1; the D gene is possibly TRBD1 (6 bases). V lost 2 bases, J lost 10 bases, and 18 bases lay in between. There are 14 residues in the CDR3. Germline V gives CDR1 SGHRS, CDR2 YFSETQ. Combining the CDR3 with reference TRBV5-1 and TRBJ1-1 gives the whole variable domain KAGVTQTPRYLIKTRGQQVTLSCSPISGHRSVSWYQQTPGQGLQFLFEYFSETQRNKGNFPGRFSGRQFSNSRSEMNVSTLELGDSALYLCASSLDPGGPGAFFGQGTRLTVV.